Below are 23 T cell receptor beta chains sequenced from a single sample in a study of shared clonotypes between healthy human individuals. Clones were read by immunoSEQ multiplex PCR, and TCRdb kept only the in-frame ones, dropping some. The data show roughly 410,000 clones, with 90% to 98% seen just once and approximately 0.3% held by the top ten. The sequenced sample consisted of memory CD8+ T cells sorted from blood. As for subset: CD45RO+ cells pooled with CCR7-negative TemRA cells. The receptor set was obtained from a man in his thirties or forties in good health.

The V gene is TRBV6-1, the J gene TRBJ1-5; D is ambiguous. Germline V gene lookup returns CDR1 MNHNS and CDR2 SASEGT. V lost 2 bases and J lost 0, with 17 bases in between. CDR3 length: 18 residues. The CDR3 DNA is TGTGCCAGCAGTGAATATCCCCGAACGGACTATAGCAATCAGCCCCAGCATTTT. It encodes CASSEYPRTDYSNQPQHF.

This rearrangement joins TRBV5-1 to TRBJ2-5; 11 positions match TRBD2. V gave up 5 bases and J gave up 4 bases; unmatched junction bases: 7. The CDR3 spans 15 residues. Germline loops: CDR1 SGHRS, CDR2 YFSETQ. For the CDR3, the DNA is TGCGCCAGCAGAGTAGCGGGAGGGCCTCTAGAGACCCAGTACTTC. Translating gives CASRVAGGPLETQYF.

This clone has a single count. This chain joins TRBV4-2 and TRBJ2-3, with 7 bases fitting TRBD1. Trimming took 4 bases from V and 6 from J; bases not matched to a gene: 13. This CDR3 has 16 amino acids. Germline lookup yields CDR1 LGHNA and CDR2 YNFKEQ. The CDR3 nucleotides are TGTGCCAGCAGCCCATTTACAGGGGTTAGAGACGATACGCAGTATTTT. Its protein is CASSPFTGVRDDTQYF.

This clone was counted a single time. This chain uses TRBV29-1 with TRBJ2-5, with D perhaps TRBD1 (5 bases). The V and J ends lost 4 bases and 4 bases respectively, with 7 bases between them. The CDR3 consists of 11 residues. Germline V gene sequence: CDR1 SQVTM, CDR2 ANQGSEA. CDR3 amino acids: CSVVRGETQYF. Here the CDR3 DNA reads TGCAGCGTTGTAAGGGGAGAGACCCAGTACTTC.

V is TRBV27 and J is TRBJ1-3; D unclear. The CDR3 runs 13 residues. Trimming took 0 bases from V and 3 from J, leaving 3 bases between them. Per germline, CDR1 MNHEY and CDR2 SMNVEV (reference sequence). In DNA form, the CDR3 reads TGTGCCAGCAGTTTATCGAATGGAAACACCATATATTTT. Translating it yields CASSLSNGNTIYF.

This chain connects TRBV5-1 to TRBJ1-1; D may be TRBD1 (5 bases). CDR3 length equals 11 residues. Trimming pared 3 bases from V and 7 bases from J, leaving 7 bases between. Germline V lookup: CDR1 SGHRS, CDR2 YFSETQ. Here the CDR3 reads CASSYDSEAFF. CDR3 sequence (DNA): TGCGCCAGCAGCTATGACAGTGAAGCTTTCTTT.

The CDR3 nucleotides are TGTGCCAGCAGTTACGGTGGGGCCAACGTCCTGACTTTC. As protein: CASSYGGANVLTF. This sequence joins TRBV6-5 and TRBJ2-6; D ambiguous. CDR3 length: 13 amino acids. Germline CDR1 and CDR2: MNHEY and SVGAGI. Between the trimmed V and J ends, which lost 2 bases and 3 bases, there was a span of 2 bases.

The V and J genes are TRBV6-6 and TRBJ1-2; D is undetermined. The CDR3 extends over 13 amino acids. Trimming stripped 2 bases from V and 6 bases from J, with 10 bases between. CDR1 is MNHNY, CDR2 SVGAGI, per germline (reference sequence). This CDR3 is CASSYPVSNGYTF. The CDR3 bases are TGTGCCAGCAGTTACCCAGTCTCAAATGGCTACACCTTC.

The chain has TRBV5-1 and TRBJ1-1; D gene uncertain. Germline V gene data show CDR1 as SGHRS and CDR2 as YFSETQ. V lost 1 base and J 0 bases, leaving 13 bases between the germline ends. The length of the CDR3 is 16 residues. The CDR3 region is CASSLTNHILNTEAFF. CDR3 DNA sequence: TGCGCCAGCAGCTTGACCAATCACATCTTGAACACTGAAGCTTTCTTT.

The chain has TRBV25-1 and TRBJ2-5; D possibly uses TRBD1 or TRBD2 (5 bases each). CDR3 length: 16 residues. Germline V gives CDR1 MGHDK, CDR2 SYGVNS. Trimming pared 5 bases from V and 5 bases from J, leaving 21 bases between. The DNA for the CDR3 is TGTGCCAGCAGTCCCCGTGAGGTGGGGGTAGAGGAGACCCAGTACTTC. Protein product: CASSPREVGVEETQYF. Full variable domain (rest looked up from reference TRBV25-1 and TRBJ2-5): EADIYQTPRYLVIGTGKKITLECSQTMGHDKMYWYQQDPGMELHLIHYSYGVNSTEKGDLSSESTVSRIRTEHFPLTLESARPSHTSQYLCASSPREVGVEETQYFGPGTRLLVL.

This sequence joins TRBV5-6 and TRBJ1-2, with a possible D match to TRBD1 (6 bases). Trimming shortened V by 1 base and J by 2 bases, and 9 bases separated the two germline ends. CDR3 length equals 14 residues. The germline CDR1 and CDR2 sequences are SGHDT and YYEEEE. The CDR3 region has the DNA TGTGCCAGCAGCTTGACAGGGAGAAACTATGGCTACACCTTC. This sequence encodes CASSLTGRNYGYTF.

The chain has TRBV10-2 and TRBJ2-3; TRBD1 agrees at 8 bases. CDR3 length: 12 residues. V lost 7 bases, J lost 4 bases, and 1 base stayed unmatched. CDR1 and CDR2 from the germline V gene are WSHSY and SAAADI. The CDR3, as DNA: TGCGCCAGCACAGGGGGCGCAGATACGCAGTATTTT. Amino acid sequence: CASTGGADTQYF.

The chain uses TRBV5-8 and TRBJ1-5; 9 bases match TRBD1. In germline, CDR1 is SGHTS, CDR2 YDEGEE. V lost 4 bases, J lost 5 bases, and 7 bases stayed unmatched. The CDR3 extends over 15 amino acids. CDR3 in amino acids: CASSRTGESHQPQHF. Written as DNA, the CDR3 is TGTGCCAGCAGCCGGACAGGGGAGTCCCATCAGCCCCAGCATTTT.

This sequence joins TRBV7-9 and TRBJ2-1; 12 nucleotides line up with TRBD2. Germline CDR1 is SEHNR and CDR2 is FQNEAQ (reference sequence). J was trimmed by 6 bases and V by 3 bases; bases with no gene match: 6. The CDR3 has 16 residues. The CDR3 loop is CASSFETSGSGNEQFF. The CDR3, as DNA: TGTGCCAGCAGCTTTGAGACTAGCGGGAGTGGCAATGAGCAGTTCTTC.

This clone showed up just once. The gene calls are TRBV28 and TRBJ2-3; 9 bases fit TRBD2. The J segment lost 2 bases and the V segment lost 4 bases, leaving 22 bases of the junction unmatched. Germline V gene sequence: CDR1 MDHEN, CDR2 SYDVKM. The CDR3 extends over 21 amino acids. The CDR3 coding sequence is TGTGCCAGCAGTTACGTCGATCCTGACTCCGGGCGGGAGGGCTCCACAGATACGCAGTATTTT. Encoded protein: CASSYVDPDSGREGSTDTQYF.

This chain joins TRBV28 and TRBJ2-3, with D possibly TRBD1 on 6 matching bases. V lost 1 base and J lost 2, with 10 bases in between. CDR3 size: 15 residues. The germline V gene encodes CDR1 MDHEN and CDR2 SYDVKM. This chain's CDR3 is CASSLSTGITDTQYF. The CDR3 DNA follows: TGTGCCAGCAGTTTATCCACAGGGATCACAGATACGCAGTATTTT. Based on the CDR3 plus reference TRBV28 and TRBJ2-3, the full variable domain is DVKVTQSSRYLVKRTGEKVFLECVQDMDHENMFWYRQDPGLGLRLIYFSYDVKMKEKGDIPEGYSVSREKKERFSLILESASTNQTSMYLCASSLSTGITDTQYFGPGTRLTVL.

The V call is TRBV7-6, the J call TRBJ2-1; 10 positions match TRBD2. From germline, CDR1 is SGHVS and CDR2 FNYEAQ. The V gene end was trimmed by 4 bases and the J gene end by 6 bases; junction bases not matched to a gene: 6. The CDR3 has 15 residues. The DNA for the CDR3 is TGTGCCAGCAGCTCTGAGTCTAGCGGGAGCAATGAGCAGTTCTTC. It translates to CASSSESSGSNEQFF.

The CDR3 is CASSTPTGMRSYEQYF. DNA for the CDR3: TGTGCCAGCAGTACACCCACAGGGATGCGCTCCTACGAGCAGTACTTC. This chain uses TRBV28 with TRBJ2-7; TRBD1 might be the D (6 bases). The CDR3 is 16 residues long. Deletions cut 5 bases from V and 0 bases from J, with 17 bases between. CDR1 and CDR2 from the germline V gene are MDHEN and SYDVKM.

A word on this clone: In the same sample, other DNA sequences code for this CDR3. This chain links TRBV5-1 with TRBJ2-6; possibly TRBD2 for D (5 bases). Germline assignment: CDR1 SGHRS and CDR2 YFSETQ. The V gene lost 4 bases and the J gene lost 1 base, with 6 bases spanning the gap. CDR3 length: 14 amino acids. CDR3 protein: CASSEGSGANVLTF. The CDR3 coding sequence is TGCGCCAGCAGCGAGGGTTCTGGGGCCAACGTCCTGACTTTC.

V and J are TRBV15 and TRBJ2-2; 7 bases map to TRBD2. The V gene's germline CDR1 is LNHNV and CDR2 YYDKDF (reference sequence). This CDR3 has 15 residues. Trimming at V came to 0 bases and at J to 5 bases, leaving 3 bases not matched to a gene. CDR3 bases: TGTGCCACCAGCAGAGATCCGGGGGGAACCGGGGAGCTGTTTTTT. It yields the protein CATSRDPGGTGELFF.

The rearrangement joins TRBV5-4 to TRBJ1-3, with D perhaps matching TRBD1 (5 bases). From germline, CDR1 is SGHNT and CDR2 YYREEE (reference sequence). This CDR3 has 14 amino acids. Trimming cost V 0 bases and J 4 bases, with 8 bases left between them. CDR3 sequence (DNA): TGTGCCAGCAGCTTGGGCAGGGCGGGAAACACCATATATTTT. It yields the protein CASSLGRAGNTIYF. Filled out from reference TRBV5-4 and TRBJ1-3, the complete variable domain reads ETGVTQSPTHLIKTRGQQVTLRCSSQSGHNTVSWYQQALGQGPQFIFQYYREEENGRGNFPPRFSGLQFPNYSSELNVNALELDDSALYLCASSLGRAGNTIYFGEGSWLTVV.

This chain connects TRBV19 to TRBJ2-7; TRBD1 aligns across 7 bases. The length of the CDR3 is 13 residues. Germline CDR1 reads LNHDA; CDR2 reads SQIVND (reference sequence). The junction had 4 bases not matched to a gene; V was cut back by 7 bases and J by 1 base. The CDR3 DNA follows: TGTGCCAGTAACCCGACAGGGTCCTACGAGCAGTACTTC. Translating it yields CASNPTGSYEQYF.

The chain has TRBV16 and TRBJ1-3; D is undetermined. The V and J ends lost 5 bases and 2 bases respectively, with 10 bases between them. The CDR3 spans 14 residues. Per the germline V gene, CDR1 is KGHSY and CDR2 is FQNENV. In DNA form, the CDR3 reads TGTGCCAGCAGCGGATCAGCCGCTGGAAACACCATATATTTT. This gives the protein CASSGSAAGNTIYF.